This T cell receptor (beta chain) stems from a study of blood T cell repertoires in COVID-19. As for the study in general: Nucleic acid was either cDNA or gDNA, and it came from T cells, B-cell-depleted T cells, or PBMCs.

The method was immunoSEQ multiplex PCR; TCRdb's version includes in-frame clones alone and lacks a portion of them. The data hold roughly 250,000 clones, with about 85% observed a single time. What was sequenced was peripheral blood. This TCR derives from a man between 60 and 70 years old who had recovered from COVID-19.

In DNA form, the CDR3 reads TGTGCCAGCACCTCAACCGCGGCAAAGAACACAGATACGCAGTATTTT. This gives the protein CASTSTAAKNTDTQYF. The chain has TRBV3-1 (or the pseudogene TRBV3-2) and TRBJ2-3; D gene unclear. Germline V gene sequence: CDR1 LGHDT, CDR2 YNNKEL (reference sequence). The CDR3 extends over 16 amino acids. Trimming left V 7 bases short and J 2 bases short, with 19 bases between.